Sequencing of this TCR beta chain was carried out in a study of post-analysis software for immune sequencing data. The TCR beta cDNA libraries carried unique molecular identifiers. A single record per CDR3 protein comes from TCRdb applying MiXCR to the PCR reads. The sample gives about 770,000 distinct CDR3 sequences, 46% of which show up once; just under 5% is in the top ten. As for this clonotype: The antigen is not known.

General observations from the study: Several TRBV segments (TRBV5-6, TRBV5-1 and TRBV20-1 among them) occurred more frequently in patients than in controls.

The CDR3 covers 13 residues. CDR1 and CDR2 (germline): MDHEN, SYDVKM. Sequenced: blood. The chain uses TRBV28 and TRBJ2-5; no firm D call. Near its end, the DNA agrees better with TRBJ2-7, so the J call may be wrong. This clonotype was sampled from a girl between 5 and 17 years old with multiple sclerosis. CDR3 nucleotide sequence: TGTGCCAGCACCCGGCAAATACCCTACGAGCAGTACTTC. It codes for CASTRQIPYEQYF.